This TCR beta chain was retrieved from a study of cytomegalovirus exposure and HLA in healthy donors. Study at large: HLA-typed donors were the source of about 85 million unique TCRs, which an early data release held. Study results and limitations: An assumption of roughly uniform sequencing depth across donors underlay the presence/absence analyses. In a later analysis, V- and J-gene trimming of beta chains associated with a DCLRE1C missense variant, replicated independently.

About this clone itself: What it binds is unknown.

The CDR3 runs 14 residues. V lost 4 bases and J 8 bases, leaving 17 bases between the germline ends. Per germline, CDR1 MNHEY and CDR2 SVGAGI. The study ran its PCR with 60 Vbeta and 13 Jbeta primers. The table came from immunoSEQ multiplex PCR; TCRdb's copy has only in-frame clones and leaves some out. The sample lists approximately 93,000 clones; 55% to 70% were seen once. This TCR was sampled from a boy aged 5-17 years in good health and CMV-seropositive. The chain couples TRBV6-5 to TRBJ1-2; D possibly corresponds to TRBD1 (5 bases). Sequencing input: PBMCs. In nucleotides, the CDR3 is TGTGCCAGCAGTTCCCAGGGCATCGGTCTCGGCTACACCTTC. It encodes CASSSQGIGLGYTF.